One sample yielded the 17 T cell receptor beta chains listed below, sequenced in a study of blood T cell repertoires in COVID-19. The data were produced by immunoSEQ multiplex PCR, yet TCRdb's version contains in-frame clones alone and is incomplete. This sample has 190,000 or so clones, with 70% to 85% found just once. Sequences were obtained from peripheral blood. The source of these receptors is a middle-aged man who had recovered from COVID-19.

The V and J genes are TRBV4-3 and TRBJ2-5; tentative D call: TRBD2 (5 bases). The CDR3 is 13 residues long. Germline CDR1 is LGHNA and CDR2 is YSLEER. V was shortened by 0 bases and J by 5 bases, with 7 bases between the two germline ends. The DNA of the CDR3 is TGCGCCAGCAGCCAAGATAGGAGGGAGACCCAGTACTTC. Translation: CASSQDRRETQYF.

The rearrangement uses TRBV2 and TRBJ2-7, with 7 bases identical to TRBD1. CDR3 size: 13 residues. Germline CDR1 reads SNHLY; CDR2 reads FYNNEI. V lost 6 bases, J lost 7 bases, and 9 bases stayed unmatched. For the CDR3, the DNA is TGTGCCAGCAGCTTGGACAGGTCTAGGGAGCAGTACTTC. It codes for CASSLDRSREQYF.

This chain links TRBV19 with TRBJ1-2, with TRBD1 matching over 12 bases. This CDR3 spans 16 amino acids. V lost 5 bases, J lost 7 bases, and 11 bases stayed unmatched. From germline, CDR1 is LNHDA and CDR2 SQIVND (reference sequence). As DNA, the CDR3 is TGTGCCAGTAGTGACCCGGGACAGGGGGCATTCTCTGGCTACACCTTC. The encoded protein is CASSDPGQGAFSGYTF.

The J gene is TRBJ2-1, the V gene TRBV27, with a tentative D call TRBD2 (8 bases). The length of the CDR3 is 15 residues. The germline V and J ends were trimmed by 8 bases and 3 bases, with 17 bases remaining between them. Germline CDR1 MNHEY, CDR2 SMNVEV (reference sequence). DNA for the CDR3: TGTGCCAGCTACAATAGCGGGACAGACTACAATGAGCAGTTCTTC. It is translated as CASYNSGTDYNEQFF.

The chain joins TRBV13 to TRBJ1-1; tentatively, D is TRBD1 (6 bases). From germline, CDR1 is PRHDT and CDR2 FYEKMQ (reference sequence). The CDR3 has 15 residues. V lost 5 bases, J lost 1 base, and 14 bases lay in between. CDR3 DNA sequence: TGTGCCAGCAGCCGAGGGAGGGGGTGGAACACTGAAGCTTTCTTT. Protein product: CASSRGRGWNTEAFF.

The chain is built from TRBV3-1 (or the pseudogene TRBV3-2) and TRBJ2-3; TRBD1 matches 9 bases. Trimming cost V 4 bases and J 14 bases; bases outside gene matches: 10. The CDR3 consists of 13 residues. Looked up from germline, CDR1 is LGHDT and CDR2 is YNNKEL (reference sequence). CDR3 in DNA: TGTGCCAGCAGCCTCCGAACCGGGACAGGGTGGTATTTT. Residues: CASSLRTGTGWYF.

The gene calls are TRBV18 and TRBJ2-5; TRBD2 matches 10 bases. This CDR3 contains 14 residues. Germline CDR1 is KGHSH and CDR2 is LQKENI. Trimming at V came to 5 bases and at J to 4 bases, leaving 4 bases not matched to a gene. The CDR3 region is CASSAGLATETQYF. For the CDR3, the DNA is TGTGCCAGCTCAGCGGGACTAGCGACAGAGACCCAGTACTTC.

The chain joins TRBV5-6 to TRBJ1-3; 10 nucleotides agree with TRBD1. The length of the CDR3 is 14 residues. Looked up from germline, CDR1 is SGHDT and CDR2 is YYEEEE. The ends lost 3 bases at V and 6 bases at J; junction bases unmatched: 3. CDR3 loop: CASSYGTGVNTIYF. As DNA, the CDR3 is TGTGCCAGCAGCTACGGGACAGGGGTAAACACCATATATTTT.

This clone was seen repeatedly, ten times or more. The genes are TRBV28 and TRBJ2-1; perhaps TRBD2 as D (6 bases). Germline CDR1 and CDR2: MDHEN and SYDVKM. The CDR3 sequence is 17 residues long. Deletions cut 6 bases from V and 7 bases from J, with 25 bases between. CDR3 loop: CASSSSEGRAGRNEQFF. As DNA, the CDR3 is TGTGCCAGCAGCTCCTCAGAGGGGAGAGCGGGCAGGAATGAGCAGTTCTTC.

This clone turned up a few times. CDR3 region: CASSSTTSGGTDTQYF. CDR3 nucleotides: TGTGCCAGTAGTTCCACTACTAGCGGAGGCACAGATACGCAGTATTTT. The J gene is TRBJ2-3, the V gene TRBV19, with 8 bases that match TRBD2. Germline V lookup: CDR1 LNHDA, CDR2 SQIVND (reference sequence). The CDR3 is made up of 16 amino acids. The V gene end was trimmed by 5 bases and the J gene end by 1 base; junction bases not matched to a gene: 8.

This clone was detected a few times. This chain links TRBV19 with TRBJ1-2, with D possibly being TRBD1 (5 bases). V was trimmed by 4 bases and J by 12 bases, leaving 18 bases between them. The CDR3 is 13 residues long. Germline CDR1 and CDR2: LNHDA and SQIVND (reference sequence). In nucleotides, the CDR3 is TGTGCCAGTAGTACCAGCGCAGGGCTTGAAAACACCTTC. The encoded protein is CASSTSAGLENTF. The entire variable domain, with the rest obtained from reference TRBV19 and TRBJ1-2, is as follows: DGGITQSPKYLFRKEGQNVTLSCEQNLNHDAMYWYRQDPGQGLRLIYYSQIVNDFQKGDIAEGYSVSREKKESFPLTVTSAQKNPTAFYLCASSTSAGLENTFGSGTRLTVV.

V is TRBV27 and J is TRBJ1-6; D might be TRBD1 (6 bases). The ends were cut back, 8 bases at V and 10 bases at J, with 21 bases in the middle. The germline gives CDR1 MNHEY, CDR2 SMNVEV (reference sequence). CDR3 length equals 15 residues. The CDR3 loop reads CASSRTALGESPLHF. The CDR3 region has the DNA TGTGCCAGCTCGAGGACAGCACTTGGAGAGTCACCCCTCCACTTT.

This chain connects TRBV9 to TRBJ2-7; no clear D gene. Deletions cut 4 bases from V and 0 bases from J, with 8 bases between. Germline assignment: CDR1 SGDLS and CDR2 YYNGEE. This CDR3 has 13 amino acids. The chain's CDR3 is CASSPRSSYEQYF. The CDR3 nucleotides are TGTGCCAGCAGCCCGCGGAGCTCCTACGAGCAGTACTTC.

This clone has just a few counts. V and J are TRBV7-3 and TRBJ2-2; 8 positions agree with TRBD2. This CDR3 contains 16 residues. The V gene end was trimmed by 2 bases and the J gene end by 4 bases; junction bases not matched to a gene: 6. Germline V gives CDR1 SGHTA, CDR2 FQGTGA. Here the CDR3 DNA reads TGTGCCAGCAGCTTATTATCCGGGAGGGGCACCGGGGAGCTGTTTTTT. As protein: CASSLLSGRGTGELFF.

In its sample, this clone was seen once. V is TRBV25-1 and J is TRBJ1-4; TRBD1 might be the D (6 bases). With 8 bases removed from V and 10 bases from J, the gap between germline ends came to 17 bases. Germline CDR1 MGHDK, CDR2 SYGVNS. This CDR3 contains 13 residues. CDR3 nucleotide sequence: TGTGCCAGCCTGTGGGACACCGAAGGAAAACTGTTTTTT. Encoded protein: CASLWDTEGKLFF.

This clone showed up just a few times. This sequence joins TRBV4-2 and TRBJ2-7; D gene ambiguous. This CDR3 has 16 amino acids. The germline V and J ends were trimmed by 0 bases and 2 bases, with 14 bases remaining between them. Germline values: CDR1 LGHNA, CDR2 YNFKEQ. CDR3 in amino acids: CASSQDAVRVPYEQYF. CDR3 bases: TGTGCCAGCAGCCAAGACGCGGTTAGAGTACCCTACGAGCAGTACTTC.

The V and J genes are TRBV29-1 and TRBJ2-3; 11 bases align to TRBD2. CDR3 length equals 14 residues. Losses at the gene ends were 8 bases for V and 1 base for J; bases not matched to a gene: 5. In germline, CDR1 is SQVTM, CDR2 ANQGSEA. The CDR3 here is CSSLAGVGTDTQYF. In nucleotides, the CDR3 is TGCAGCTCACTAGCGGGAGTTGGCACAGATACGCAGTATTTT.